This T cell receptor (beta chain) comes out of a study of shared T cell receptors in the human thymus. Sequencing was performed with immunoSEQ multiplex PCR; in TCRdb, only in-frame clones are kept and a portion is missing. The sample has roughly 500,000 clones, 78% seen once; the top ten hold 0.013%. The CDR3 length is 15 residues. CDR1 SGHDT and CDR2 YYEEEE come from the germline V gene. The V gene lost 4 bases and the J gene lost 4 bases, with 17 bases spanning the gap. The data were also submitted as part of a second study, on human thymus T cells.

The receptor was derived from a boy less than two years old with a congenital heart defect. V and J are TRBV5-6 and TRBJ1-1, with D hard to call. Sequencing was done on a sample of thymocytes. The CDR3 sequence: CASSKGPSGSTEAFF. DNA of the CDR3: TGTGCCAGCAGCAAGGGTCCAAGCGGGTCCACTGAAGCTTTCTTT.